This T cell receptor (beta chain) appears in the sequencing data of a study of T cell repertoires in cytomegalovirus infection. Study background: Matching HLA type, along with CMV infection, was indicated by public TCR beta signatures.

TCRdb processed the reads anew with MiXCR; each CDR3 protein has one entry. The table includes 100,000 or so distinct CDR3 sequences, 16% detected once. Per germline, CDR1 SEHNR and CDR2 FQNEAQ (reference sequence). Trimming took off 8 bases at V and 8 bases at J, with 22 bases between the two ends. The CDR3 extends over 15 amino acids. Overall study results and limits: CMV carriers with the relevant HLA were identified by cumulative public TCR beta family frequency. Ex vivo, HLA-C-restricted CMV-specific TCR beta clonotypes prevailed over the rest of the response.

Many counts were recorded for this clonotype. The antigen is not known. Sequenced: PBMCs. The J gene is TRBJ2-1, the V gene TRBV7-9, with D possibly called TRBD1 or TRBD2 (5 bases each). The receptor's source is a human donor in good health (CMV status not recorded). Some clones in this sample may be carry-over from other donors' samples. CDR3 loop: CASPGRAGLTDEQFF. CDR3 DNA sequence: TGTGCCAGCCCCGGGCGGGCAGGGTTAACGGATGAGCAGTTCTTC.